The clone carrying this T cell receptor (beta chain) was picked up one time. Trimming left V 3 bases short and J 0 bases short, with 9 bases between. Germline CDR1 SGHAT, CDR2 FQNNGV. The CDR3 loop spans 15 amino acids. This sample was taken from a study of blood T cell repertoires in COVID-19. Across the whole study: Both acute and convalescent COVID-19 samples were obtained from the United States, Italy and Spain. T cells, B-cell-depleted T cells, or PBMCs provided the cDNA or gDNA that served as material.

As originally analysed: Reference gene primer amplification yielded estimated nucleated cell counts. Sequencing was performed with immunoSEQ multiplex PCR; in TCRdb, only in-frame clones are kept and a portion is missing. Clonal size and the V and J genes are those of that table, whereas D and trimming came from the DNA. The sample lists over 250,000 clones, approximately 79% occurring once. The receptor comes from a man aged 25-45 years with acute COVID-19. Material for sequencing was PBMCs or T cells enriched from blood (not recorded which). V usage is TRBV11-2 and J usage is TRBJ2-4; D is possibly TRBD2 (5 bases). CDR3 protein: CASSFRDLAKNIQYF. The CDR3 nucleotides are TGTGCCAGCAGCTTCCGGGATTTAGCCAAAAACATTCAGTACTTC.